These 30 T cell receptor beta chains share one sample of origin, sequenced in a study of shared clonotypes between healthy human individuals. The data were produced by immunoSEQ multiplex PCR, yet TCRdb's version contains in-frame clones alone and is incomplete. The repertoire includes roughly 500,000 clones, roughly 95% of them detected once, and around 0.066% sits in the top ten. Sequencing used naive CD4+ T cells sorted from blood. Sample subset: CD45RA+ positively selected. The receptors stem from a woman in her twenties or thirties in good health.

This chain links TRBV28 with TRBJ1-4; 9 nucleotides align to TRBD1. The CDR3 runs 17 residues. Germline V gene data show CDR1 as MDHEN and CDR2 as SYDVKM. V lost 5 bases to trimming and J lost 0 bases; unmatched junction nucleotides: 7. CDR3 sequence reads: CASSPWTGETTNEKLFF. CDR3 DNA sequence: TGTGCCAGCAGTCCTTGGACAGGGGAGACAACTAATGAAAAACTGTTTTTT.

This CDR3 is CASSRDRGNTGELFF. In DNA form, the CDR3 reads TGTGCCAGCAGCCGCGACAGGGGTAACACCGGGGAGCTGTTTTTT. This chain connects TRBV6-4 to TRBJ2-2; TRBD1 matches at 8 bases. The V gene's germline CDR1 is MRHNA and CDR2 SNTAGT. This CDR3 spans 15 amino acids. V shed 6 bases and J 2 bases; nucleotides not matched to a gene: 5.

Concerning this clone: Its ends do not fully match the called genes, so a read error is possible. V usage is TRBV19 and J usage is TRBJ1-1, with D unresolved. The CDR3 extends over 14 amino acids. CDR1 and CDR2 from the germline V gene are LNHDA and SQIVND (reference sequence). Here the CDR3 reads CASSIVGLNSEAFF. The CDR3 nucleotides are TGTGCCAGTAGTATAGTTGGGTTGAACTCTGAAGCTTTCTTT.

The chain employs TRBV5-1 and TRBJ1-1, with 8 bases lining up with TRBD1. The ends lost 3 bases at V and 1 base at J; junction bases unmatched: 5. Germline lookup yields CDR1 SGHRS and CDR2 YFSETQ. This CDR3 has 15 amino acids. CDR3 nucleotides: TGCGCCAGCAGCTCAAGACAGGGGCAGAACACTGAAGCTTTCTTT. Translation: CASSSRQGQNTEAFF.

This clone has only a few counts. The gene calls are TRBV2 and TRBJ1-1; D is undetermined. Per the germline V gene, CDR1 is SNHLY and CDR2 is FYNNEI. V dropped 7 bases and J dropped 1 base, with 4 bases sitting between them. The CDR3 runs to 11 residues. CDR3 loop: CASIQNTEAFF. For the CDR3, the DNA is TGTGCCAGCATCCAGAACACTGAAGCTTTCTTT.

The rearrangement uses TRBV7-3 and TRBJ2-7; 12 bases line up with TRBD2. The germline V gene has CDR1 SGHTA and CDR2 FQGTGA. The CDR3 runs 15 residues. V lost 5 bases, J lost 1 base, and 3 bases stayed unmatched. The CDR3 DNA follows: TGTGCCAGCAGCGAAACTAGCGGGGGGTCCTACGAGCAGTACTTC. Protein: CASSETSGGSYEQYF.

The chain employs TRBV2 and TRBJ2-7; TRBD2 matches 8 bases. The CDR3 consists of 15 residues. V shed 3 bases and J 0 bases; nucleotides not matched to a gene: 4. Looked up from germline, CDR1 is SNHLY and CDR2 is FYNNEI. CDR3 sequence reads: CASSDVGLASYEQYF. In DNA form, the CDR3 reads TGTGCCAGCAGTGACGTTGGACTAGCCTCCTACGAGCAGTACTTC.

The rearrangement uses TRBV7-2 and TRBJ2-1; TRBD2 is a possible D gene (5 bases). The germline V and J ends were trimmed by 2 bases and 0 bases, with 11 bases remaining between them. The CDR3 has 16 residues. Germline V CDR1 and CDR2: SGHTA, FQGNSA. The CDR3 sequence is CASSLSLASSYNEQFF. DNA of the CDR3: TGTGCCAGCAGCTTATCCCTAGCCAGCTCCTACAATGAGCAGTTCTTC.

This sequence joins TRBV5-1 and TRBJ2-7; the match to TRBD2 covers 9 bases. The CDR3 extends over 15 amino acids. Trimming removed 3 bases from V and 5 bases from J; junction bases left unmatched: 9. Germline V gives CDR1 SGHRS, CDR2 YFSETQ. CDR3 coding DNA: TGCGCCAGCAGCTATGGGTTAGCGGGAGCCGACGAGCAGTACTTC. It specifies CASSYGLAGADEQYF.

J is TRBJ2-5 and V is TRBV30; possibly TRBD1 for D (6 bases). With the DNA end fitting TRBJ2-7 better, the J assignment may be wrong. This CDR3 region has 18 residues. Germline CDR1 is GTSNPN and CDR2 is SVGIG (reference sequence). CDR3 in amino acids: CAWTDAHRGSRSSYEQYF. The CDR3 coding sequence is TGTGCCTGGACCGATGCGCATAGGGGGAGCAGGAGCTCCTACGAGCAGTACTTC.

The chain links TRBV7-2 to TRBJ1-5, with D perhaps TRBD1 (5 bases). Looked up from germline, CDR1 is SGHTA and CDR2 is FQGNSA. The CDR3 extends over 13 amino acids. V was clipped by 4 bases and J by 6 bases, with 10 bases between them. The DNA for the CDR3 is TGTGCCAGCAGCTCCCCACAGGCTCAGCCCCAGCATTTT. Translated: CASSSPQAQPQHF.

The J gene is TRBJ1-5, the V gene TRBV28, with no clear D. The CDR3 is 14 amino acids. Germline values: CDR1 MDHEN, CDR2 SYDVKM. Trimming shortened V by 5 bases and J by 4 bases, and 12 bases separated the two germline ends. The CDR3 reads CASSPVLWNQPQHF. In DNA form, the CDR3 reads TGTGCCAGCAGTCCAGTTTTATGGAATCAGCCCCAGCATTTT.

The CDR3 sequence: CASSTGLARDTGELFF. Written as DNA, the CDR3 is TGTGCCAGTAGTACGGGACTAGCGAGGGACACCGGGGAGCTGTTTTTT. The V call is TRBV19, the J call TRBJ2-2, with 10 nucleotides matching TRBD2. The CDR3 runs to 16 residues. The V and J ends lost 4 bases and 3 bases, in that order; junction bases with no gene match: 5. The germline gives CDR1 LNHDA, CDR2 SQIVND (reference sequence). Full variable domain (missing parts from reference TRBV19 and TRBJ2-2): DGGITQSPKYLFRKEGQNVTLSCEQNLNHDAMYWYRQDPGQGLRLIYYSQIVNDFQKGDIAEGYSVSREKKESFPLTVTSAQKNPTAFYLCASSTGLARDTGELFFGEGSRLTVL.

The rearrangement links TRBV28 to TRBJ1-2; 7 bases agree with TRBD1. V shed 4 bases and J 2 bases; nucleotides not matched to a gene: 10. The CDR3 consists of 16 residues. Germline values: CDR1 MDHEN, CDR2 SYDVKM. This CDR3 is CASSSAESDRNYGYTF. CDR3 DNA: TGTGCCAGCAGTTCCGCCGAATCGGACAGGAACTATGGCTACACCTTC.

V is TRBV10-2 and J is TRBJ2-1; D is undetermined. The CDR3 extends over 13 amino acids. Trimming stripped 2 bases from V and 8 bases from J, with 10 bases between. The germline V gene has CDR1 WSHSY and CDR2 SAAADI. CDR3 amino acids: CASSENSYDEQFF. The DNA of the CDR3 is TGCGCCAGCAGTGAGAATAGTTACGATGAGCAGTTCTTC.

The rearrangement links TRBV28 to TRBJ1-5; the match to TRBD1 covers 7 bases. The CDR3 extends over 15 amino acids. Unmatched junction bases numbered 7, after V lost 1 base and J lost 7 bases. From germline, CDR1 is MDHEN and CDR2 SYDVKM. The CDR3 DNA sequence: TGTGCCAGCAGTTTATTTAGGGGGCGCGAGCAGCCCCAGCATTTT. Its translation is CASSLFRGREQPQHF.

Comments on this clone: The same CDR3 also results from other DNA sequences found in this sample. The CDR3 is CASVSSYNSPLHF. The CDR3 DNA sequence: TGTGCCAGCGTGAGCTCCTATAATTCACCCCTCCACTTT. This chain uses TRBV28 with TRBJ1-6; D unresolved. Germline V gene data show CDR1 as MDHEN and CDR2 as SYDVKM. V was cut by 8 bases and J by 0 bases, with 5 bases left in between. CDR3 length equals 13 residues. The whole variable domain, filled in from reference TRBV28 and TRBJ1-6, reads DVKVTQSSRYLVKRTGEKVFLECVQDMDHENMFWYRQDPGLGLRLIYFSYDVKMKEKGDIPEGYSVSREKKERFSLILESASTNQTSMYLCASVSSYNSPLHFGNGTRLTVT.

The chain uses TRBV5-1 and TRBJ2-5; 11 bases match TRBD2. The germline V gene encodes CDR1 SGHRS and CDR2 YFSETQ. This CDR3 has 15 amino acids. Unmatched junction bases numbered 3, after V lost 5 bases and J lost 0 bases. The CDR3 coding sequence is TGCGCCAGCAGTCCTAGCGGGAGGTACCAAGAGACCCAGTACTTC. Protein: CASSPSGRYQETQYF. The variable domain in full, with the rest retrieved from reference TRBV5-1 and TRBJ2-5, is KAGVTQTPRYLIKTRGQQVTLSCSPISGHRSVSWYQQTPGQGLQFLFEYFSETQRNKGNFPGRFSGRQFSNSRSEMNVSTLELGDSALYLCASSPSGRYQETQYFGPGTRLLVL.

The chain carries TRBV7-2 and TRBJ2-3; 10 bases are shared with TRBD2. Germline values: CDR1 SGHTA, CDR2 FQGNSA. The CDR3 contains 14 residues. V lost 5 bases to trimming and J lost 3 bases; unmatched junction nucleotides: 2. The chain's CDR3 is CASSRTSGTDTQYF. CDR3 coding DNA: TGTGCCAGCAGCCGGACTAGCGGTACAGATACGCAGTATTTT.

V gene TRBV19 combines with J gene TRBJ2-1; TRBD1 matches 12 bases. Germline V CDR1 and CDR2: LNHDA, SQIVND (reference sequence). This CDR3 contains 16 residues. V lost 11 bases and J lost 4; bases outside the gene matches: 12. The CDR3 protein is CASREWDRGLYNEQFF. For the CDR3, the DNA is TGTGCCTCCCGGGAATGGGACAGGGGGCTTTACAATGAGCAGTTCTTC.

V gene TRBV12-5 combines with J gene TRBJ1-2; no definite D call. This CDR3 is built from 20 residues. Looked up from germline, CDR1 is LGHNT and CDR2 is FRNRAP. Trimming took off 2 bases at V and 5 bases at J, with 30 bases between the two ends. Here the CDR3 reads CASGLPPPREFYWLSYGYTF. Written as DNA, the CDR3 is TGTGCTAGTGGTTTGCCCCCCCCGAGGGAGTTCTACTGGTTGTCGTATGGCTACACCTTC.

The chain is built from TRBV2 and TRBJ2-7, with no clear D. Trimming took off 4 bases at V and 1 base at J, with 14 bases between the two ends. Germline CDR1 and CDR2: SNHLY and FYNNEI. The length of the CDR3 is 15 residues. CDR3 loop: CASSVSDAVSYEQYF. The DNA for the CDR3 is TGTGCCAGCAGTGTCTCAGACGCTGTTTCCTACGAGCAGTACTTC.

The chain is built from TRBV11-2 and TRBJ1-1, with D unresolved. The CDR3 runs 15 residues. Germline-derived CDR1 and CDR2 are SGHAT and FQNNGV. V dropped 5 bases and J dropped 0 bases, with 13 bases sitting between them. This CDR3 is CASSPDQVMNTEAFF. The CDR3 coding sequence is TGTGCCAGCAGCCCCGACCAAGTAATGAACACTGAAGCTTTCTTT.

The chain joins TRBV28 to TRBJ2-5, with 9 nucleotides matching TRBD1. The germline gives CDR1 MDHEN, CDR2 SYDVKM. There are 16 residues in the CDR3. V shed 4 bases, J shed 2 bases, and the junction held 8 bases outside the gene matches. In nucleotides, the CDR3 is TGTGCCAGCAGTTGGGGGTTGGGACAGGGTCAAGAGACCCAGTACTTC. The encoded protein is CASSWGLGQGQETQYF.

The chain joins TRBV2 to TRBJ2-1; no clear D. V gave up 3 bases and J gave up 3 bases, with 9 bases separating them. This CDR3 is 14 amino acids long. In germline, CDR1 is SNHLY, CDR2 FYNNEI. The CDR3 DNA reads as TGTGCCAGCAGTGAGCGCAGAGACTACAATGAGCAGTTCTTC. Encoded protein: CASSERRDYNEQFF.

CDR3 bases: TGTGCCAGCAGCTTCCTCCAGGGGGCGAAATGGTATGGCTACACCTTC. It is translated as CASSFLQGAKWYGYTF. This chain links TRBV11-2 with TRBJ1-2; 8 nucleotides align to TRBD1. The CDR3 sequence is 16 residues long. CDR1 SGHAT and CDR2 FQNNGV come from the germline V gene. V was pared by 3 bases and J by 5 bases, with 11 bases of the junction left unmatched.

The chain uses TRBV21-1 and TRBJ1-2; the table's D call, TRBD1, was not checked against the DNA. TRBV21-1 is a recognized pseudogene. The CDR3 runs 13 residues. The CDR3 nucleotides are TGTGCCAGCAGCAAAGGGGGCGTCTGGGGCTACACCTTC. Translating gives CASSKGGVWGYTF.

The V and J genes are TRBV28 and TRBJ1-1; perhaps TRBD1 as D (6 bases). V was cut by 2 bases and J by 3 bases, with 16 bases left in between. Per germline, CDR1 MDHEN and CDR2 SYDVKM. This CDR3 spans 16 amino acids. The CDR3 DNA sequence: TGTGCCAGCAGTTTACACCCCGGGCAGGGGCACACTGAAGCTTTCTTT. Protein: CASSLHPGQGHTEAFF.

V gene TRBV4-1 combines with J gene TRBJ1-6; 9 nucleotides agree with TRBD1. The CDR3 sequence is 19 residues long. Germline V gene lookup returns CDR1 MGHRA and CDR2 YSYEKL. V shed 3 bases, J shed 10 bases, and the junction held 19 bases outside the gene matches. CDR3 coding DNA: TGCGCCAGCAGCCACTCACCCGGGACAGGGCGGGGGATAGTCTCACCCCTCCACTTT. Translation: CASSHSPGTGRGIVSPLHF.

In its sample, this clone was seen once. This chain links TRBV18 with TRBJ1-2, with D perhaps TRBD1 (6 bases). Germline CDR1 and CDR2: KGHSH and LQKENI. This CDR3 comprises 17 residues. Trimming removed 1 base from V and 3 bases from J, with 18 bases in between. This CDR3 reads CASSPLGSGGMDYGYTF. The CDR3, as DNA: TGTGCCAGCTCACCACTAGGGTCGGGGGGCATGGACTATGGCTACACCTTC.